These 30 T cell receptor beta chains share one sample of origin, sequenced in a study of T cell responses to AZD1222 COVID-19 vaccine. Here immunoSEQ multiplex PCR was the method, and the copy in TCRdb shows in-frame clones only, minus some. The repertoire holds fewer than 200,000 clones, with approximately 92% as singletons. Sequenced material: peripheral blood, taken on day 0 of AZD1222 vaccination. The source is an adult in good health.

The chain employs TRBV6-5 and TRBJ2-7; TRBD2 matches at 9 bases. With 6 bases clipped from V and 2 bases from J, the junction kept 2 bases outside the gene matches. CDR1 is MNHEY, CDR2 SVGAGI, per germline. CDR3 size: 13 residues. CDR3 sequence reads: CASSLAGPYEQYF. The CDR3 DNA sequence: TGTGCCAGCAGCCTAGCGGGACCCTACGAGCAGTACTTC.

The chain carries TRBV6-5 and TRBJ2-7; TRBD2 aligns across 9 bases. Germline loops: CDR1 MNHEY, CDR2 SVGAGI. The CDR3 is made up of 14 amino acids. Trimming cost V 2 bases and J 3 bases; bases outside gene matches: 2. CDR3 amino acids: CASSYGAGGYEQYV. The CDR3 DNA is TGTGCCAGCAGTTACGGAGCGGGGGGCTACGAGCAGTACGTC.

This chain joins TRBV11-2 and TRBJ2-1; 9 nucleotides line up with TRBD2. The CDR3 is 16 amino acids. J was trimmed by 7 bases and V by 4 bases; bases with no gene match: 11. Germline loops: CDR1 SGHAT, CDR2 FQNNGV. Here the CDR3 reads CASSSPGLAGSNEQFF. CDR3 nucleotides: TGTGCCAGCAGCTCTCCTGGGCTAGCGGGATCTAATGAGCAGTTCTTC.

The chain links TRBV6-1 to TRBJ1-5; no clear D gene. This CDR3 has 12 amino acids. Deletions cut 6 bases from V and 9 bases from J, with 12 bases between. Germline V gene sequence: CDR1 MNHNS, CDR2 SASEGT. The CDR3 sequence is CASSHPEGPQHF. The CDR3 DNA reads TGTGCCAGCAGCCACCCCGAAGGGCCCCAGCATTTT.

J is TRBJ1-4 and V is TRBV12-5; TRBD1 agrees at 8 bases. J gave up 8 bases and V 4 bases, and 9 bases lay outside the gene matches. The CDR3 has 15 residues. Per the germline V gene, CDR1 is LGHNT and CDR2 is FRNRAP. The CDR3 sequence is CASGSWDRPMEKLFF. The CDR3 DNA reads TGTGCTAGTGGTTCATGGGACAGGCCCATGGAAAAACTGTTTTTT.

The J gene is TRBJ1-1, the V gene TRBV3-1 (or the pseudogene TRBV3-2); no reliable D call. Trimming stripped 1 base from V and 7 bases from J, with 7 bases between. The V gene's germline CDR1 is LGHDT and CDR2 YNNKEL (reference sequence). This CDR3 has 12 residues. The CDR3 bases are TGTGCCAGCAGCCAAGTTGCGAGTGAAGCTTTCTTT. It is translated as CASSQVASEAFF.

This clone rates as medium-sized (0.01 to 0.1%). The chain carries TRBV7-2 and TRBJ1-3; D not certain. The germline CDR1 and CDR2 sequences are SGHTA and FQGNSA. CDR3 length: 13 amino acids. Trimming left V 5 bases short and J 2 bases short, with 7 bases between. The CDR3 region is CASSLQAGNTIYF. The CDR3 bases are TGTGCCAGCAGCCTGCAGGCTGGAAACACCATATATTTT.

The CDR3 protein is CASSLRGRTYEQYF. DNA for the CDR3: TGTGCCAGCAGCTTACGCGGGAGAACCTACGAGCAGTACTTC. The chain uses TRBV11-2 and TRBJ2-7; 7 bases fit TRBD2. Germline trimming cut 2 bases from V and 2 bases from J; bases unmatched to any gene: 3. The CDR3 is 14 residues long. Germline assignment: CDR1 SGHAT and CDR2 FQNNGV.

The chain links TRBV7-9 to TRBJ1-1; D gene uncertain. The germline gives CDR1 SEHNR, CDR2 FQNEAQ (reference sequence). The CDR3 has 13 residues. The ends were cut back, 1 base at V and 7 bases at J, with 10 bases in the middle. This CDR3 reads CASSLGGTIEAFF. The DNA of the CDR3 is TGTGCCAGCAGCTTAGGCGGCACCATTGAAGCTTTCTTT.

This rearrangement joins TRBV28 to TRBJ1-1; possibly TRBD1 for D (5 bases). Germline V gene data show CDR1 as MDHEN and CDR2 as SYDVKM. Trimming left V 7 bases short and J 1 base short, with 16 bases between. This CDR3 comprises 15 residues. CDR3 nucleotides: TGTGCCAGCACCGCTTTGGGACCGCCGAACACTGAAGCTTTCTTT. This translates into CASTALGPPNTEAFF.

V gene TRBV6-5 combines with J gene TRBJ1-2; 7 positions agree with TRBD1. J gave up 8 bases and V 7 bases, and 7 bases lay outside the gene matches. The germline V gene encodes CDR1 MNHEY and CDR2 SVGAGI. The CDR3 runs 12 residues. In DNA form, the CDR3 reads TGTGCCAGCAACAGGGGATTACTCGGCTACACCTTC. Its protein is CASNRGLLGYTF.

The chain couples TRBV3-1 (or the pseudogene TRBV3-2) to TRBJ1-5, with D unresolved. The V and J ends lost 5 bases and 2 bases respectively, with 16 bases between them. In germline, CDR1 is LGHDT, CDR2 YNNKEL (reference sequence). The CDR3 length is 16 residues. CDR3 sequence (DNA): TGTGCCAGCAGCGCCCGACGGGGTCTCGGCAATCAGCCCCAGCATTTT. Protein product: CASSARRGLGNQPQHF.

The chain carries TRBV14 and TRBJ1-2; D is uncertain. This CDR3 has 12 amino acids. The ends were cut back, 1 base at V and 8 bases at J, with 8 bases in the middle. Germline loops: CDR1 SGHDN, CDR2 FVKESK. This CDR3 is CASSQARSGYTF. As DNA, the CDR3 is TGTGCCAGCAGCCAAGCGAGATCAGGCTACACCTTC.

The genes are TRBV19 and TRBJ2-2, with a tentative D call TRBD2 (7 bases). Trimming removed 6 bases at V and 8 bases at J, with 19 bases between. The CDR3 extends over 15 amino acids. Germline-derived CDR1 and CDR2 are LNHDA and SQIVND (reference sequence). The CDR3: CASRTTGRARGELFF. As DNA, the CDR3 is TGTGCCAGTAGGACTACAGGGAGGGCCCGAGGGGAGCTGTTTTTT.

The chain carries TRBV18 and TRBJ1-2; 8 nucleotides match TRBD1. The ends lost 3 bases at V and 8 bases at J; junction bases unmatched: 14. Germline V lookup: CDR1 KGHSH, CDR2 LQKENI. This CDR3 comprises 16 residues. CDR3: CASSPGRDRSNFGYTF. In DNA form, the CDR3 reads TGTGCCAGCTCACCGGGCCGGGACAGGAGCAATTTCGGCTACACCTTC.

The rearrangement uses TRBV7-2 and TRBJ1-3, with a tentative D call TRBD1 (6 bases). The CDR3 extends over 16 amino acids. CDR1 is SGHTA and CDR2 is FQGNSA in the germline V gene. The germline V and J ends were trimmed by 5 bases and 0 bases, with 14 bases remaining between them. The CDR3 loop is CASSPWGASSGNTIYF. The CDR3 region has the DNA TGTGCCAGCAGCCCATGGGGGGCGAGCTCTGGAAACACCATATATTTT.

The chain uses TRBV5-5 and TRBJ2-7; 7 nucleotides line up with TRBD1. V lost 4 bases and J lost 5; bases outside the gene matches: 9. CDR1 and CDR2 (germline): SGHKS, YYEKEE (reference sequence). The CDR3 is made up of 14 amino acids. The CDR3, as DNA: TGTGCCAGCAGCATTTCCTCCGACAGGGACGAGCAGTACGTC. Protein product: CASSISSDRDEQYV.

The chain employs TRBV6-5 and TRBJ1-2; D is ambiguous. Per germline, CDR1 MNHEY and CDR2 SVGAGI. V was clipped by 0 bases and J by 6 bases, with 11 bases between them. This CDR3 is built from 14 residues. Here the CDR3 reads CASSYSQDFNGYTF. The DNA of the CDR3 is TGTGCCAGCAGTTACTCGCAGGATTTTAATGGCTACACCTTC.

V is TRBV9 and J is TRBJ2-1; D gene uncertain. Germline V lookup: CDR1 SGDLS, CDR2 YYNGEE. Between the trimmed V and J ends, which lost 3 bases and 3 bases, there was a span of 7 bases. This CDR3 has 13 residues. In DNA, the CDR3 is TGTGCCAGCAGCGGAACTAACTACAATGAGCAGTTCTTC. Amino acid sequence: CASSGTNYNEQFF. The full variable domain, rest sourced from reference TRBV9 and TRBJ2-1, is DSGVTQTPKHLITATGQRVTLRCSPRSGDLSVYWYQQSLDQGLQFLIQYYNGEERAKGNILERFSAQQFPDLHSELNLSSLELGDSALYFCASSGTNYNEQFFGPGTRLTVL.

The chain has TRBV3-1 (or the pseudogene TRBV3-2) and TRBJ1-1, with D possibly TRBD1 on 6 matching bases. The germline V gene has CDR1 LGHDT and CDR2 YNNKEL (reference sequence). The germline V and J ends were trimmed by 5 bases and 7 bases, with 8 bases remaining between them. The CDR3 covers 11 residues. The CDR3 DNA is TGTGCCAGCAGCAACAGGGTTGAAGCTTTCTTT. This codes for CASSNRVEAFF.

The chain joins TRBV2 to TRBJ1-4; no reliable D call. The CDR3 loop spans 15 amino acids. Per the germline V gene, CDR1 is SNHLY and CDR2 is FYNNEI. V was trimmed by 3 bases and J by 3 bases, leaving 11 bases between them. This CDR3 is CASSDGVTANEKLFF. The CDR3 coding sequence is TGTGCCAGCAGTGACGGGGTTACGGCTAATGAAAAACTGTTTTTT.

This clone was recorded once. The chain links TRBV25-1 to TRBJ1-3, with D possibly being TRBD1 (5 bases). The germline V and J ends were trimmed by 4 bases and 4 bases, with 14 bases remaining between them. CDR1 is MGHDK, CDR2 SYGVNS, per germline. The CDR3 runs 15 residues. CDR3 residues: CASSGTDSAGNTIYF. The CDR3 DNA reads TGTGCCAGCAGTGGGACCGACAGTGCCGGAAACACCATATATTTT. Full variable domain (missing parts from reference TRBV25-1 and TRBJ1-3): EADIYQTPRYLVIGTGKKITLECSQTMGHDKMYWYQQDPGMELHLIHYSYGVNSTEKGDLSSESTVSRIRTEHFPLTLESARPSHTSQYLCASSGTDSAGNTIYFGEGSWLTVV.

The chain carries TRBV15 and TRBJ2-1, with 11 nucleotides matching TRBD2. CDR3 size: 15 residues. Germline assignment: CDR1 LNHNV and CDR2 YYDKDF (reference sequence). Trimming cost V 7 bases and J 7 bases; bases outside gene matches: 9. CDR3 sequence reads: CATNSYTSGSNEQFF. CDR3 DNA sequence: TGTGCCACCAACTCGTACACTAGCGGGAGTAATGAGCAGTTCTTC. Filled out from reference TRBV15 and TRBJ2-1, the complete variable domain reads DAMVIQNPRYQVTQFGKPVTLSCSQTLNHNVMYWYQQKSSQAPKLLFHYYDKDFNNEADTPDNFQSRRPNTSFCFLDIRSPGLGDTAMYLCATNSYTSGSNEQFFGPGTRLTVL.

The chain joins TRBV12-1 to TRBJ2-7; the table's D call TRBD2 went unverified against the DNA. TRBV12-1 is marked as a pseudogene. This CDR3 contains 18 residues. Here the CDR3 DNA reads TGTGCCAGCAGCCAGCGGGGCCCGAAAACGGCGAACCTCTACGAGCAGTACGTC. This encodes CASSQRGPKTANLYEQYV.

This clone has a single count. The CDR3 bases are TGCGCCAGCAGCTCGAGGGGGCTCACAGGTGGAAACACCATATATTTT. Protein product: CASSSRGLTGGNTIYF. The chain links TRBV5-1 to TRBJ1-3; 7 bases agree with TRBD1. The germline gives CDR1 SGHRS, CDR2 YFSETQ. This CDR3 comprises 16 residues. V shed 3 bases, J shed 3 bases, and the junction held 9 bases outside the gene matches.

The V call is TRBV10-1, the J call TRBJ1-2; 11 bases agree with TRBD1. The junction had 5 bases not matched to a gene; V was cut back by 5 bases and J by 6 bases. The CDR3 spans 14 residues. The germline CDR1 and CDR2 sequences are WNHNN and SYGVQD (reference sequence). CDR3 region: CASSTGTGGNGYTF. For the CDR3, the DNA is TGCGCCAGCAGTACCGGGACAGGGGGTAATGGCTACACCTTC.

The chain carries TRBV2 and TRBJ1-4, with D possibly matching TRBD1 (6 bases). The CDR3 length is 14 residues. Trimming cost V 6 bases and J 8 bases, with 16 bases left between them. The germline V gene encodes CDR1 SNHLY and CDR2 FYNNEI. CDR3 residues: CASRGTFLGEKLFF. CDR3 DNA: TGTGCCAGCAGAGGGACATTCTTAGGCGAAAAACTGTTTTTT.

The CDR3 is CASSQDRAIRETQYF. CDR3 sequence (DNA): TGCGCCAGCAGCCAGGACAGGGCGATTCGGGAGACCCAGTACTTC. This chain connects TRBV4-3 to TRBJ2-5; 8 bases agree with TRBD1. The CDR3 loop spans 15 amino acids. Germline V gene sequence: CDR1 LGHNA, CDR2 YSLEER. V trimming: 3 bases; J trimming: 5 bases; junction bases outside the gene matches: 8.

The chain combines TRBV5-1 with TRBJ2-3; possibly TRBD2 for D (6 bases). In germline, CDR1 is SGHRS, CDR2 YFSETQ. The CDR3 is 15 amino acids. Trimming pared 0 bases from V and 1 base from J, leaving 9 bases between. The DNA for the CDR3 is TGCGCCAGCAGCTTGGCGGAGGGACGCACAGATACGCAGTATTTT. Translated, it gives CASSLAEGRTDTQYF.

J is TRBJ2-7 and V is TRBV6-9; 7 bases agree with TRBD1. The germline gives CDR1 MNHGY, CDR2 SVAAGI. The CDR3 has 14 residues. Unmatched junction bases numbered 4, after V lost 3 bases and J lost 2 bases. The CDR3 spells CASSYDRATYEQYV. The CDR3 coding sequence is TGTGCCAGCAGTTACGACAGGGCAACCTACGAGCAGTACGTC.